This T cell receptor (beta chain) came from a study of T cell repertoires in cytomegalovirus infection. Study-wide context: Indicated by public TCR beta signatures were CMV infection and matching HLA type.

A word on this clonotype: As yet, its antigen is unknown. Given a much more abundant clone one base away, this may be a read error.

Overall study findings and caveats: The cumulative frequency of public TCR beta families distinguished individuals who carried CMV together with the relevant HLA.

From germline, CDR1 is SGHTA and CDR2 FQGTGA. The CDR3 runs 13 residues. The V end lost 1 base, the J end lost 1 base, and 4 bases lay between the germline ends. TCRdb called the reads again in MiXCR, with one record for every CDR3 protein. The profile shows approximately 750,000 distinct CDR3 sequences, under 40% of them singletons. The sequence was collected from a human donor in good health (CMV status not recorded). Some clones in this sample may be carry-over from other donors' samples. The V gene is TRBV7-3, the J gene TRBJ1-1; D remains unclear. Sequenced material: PBMCs. The CDR3 loop reads CASSLMRNTEAFF. The CDR3 DNA sequence: TGTGCCAGCAGCTTAATGAGGAACACTGAAGCTTTCTTT.